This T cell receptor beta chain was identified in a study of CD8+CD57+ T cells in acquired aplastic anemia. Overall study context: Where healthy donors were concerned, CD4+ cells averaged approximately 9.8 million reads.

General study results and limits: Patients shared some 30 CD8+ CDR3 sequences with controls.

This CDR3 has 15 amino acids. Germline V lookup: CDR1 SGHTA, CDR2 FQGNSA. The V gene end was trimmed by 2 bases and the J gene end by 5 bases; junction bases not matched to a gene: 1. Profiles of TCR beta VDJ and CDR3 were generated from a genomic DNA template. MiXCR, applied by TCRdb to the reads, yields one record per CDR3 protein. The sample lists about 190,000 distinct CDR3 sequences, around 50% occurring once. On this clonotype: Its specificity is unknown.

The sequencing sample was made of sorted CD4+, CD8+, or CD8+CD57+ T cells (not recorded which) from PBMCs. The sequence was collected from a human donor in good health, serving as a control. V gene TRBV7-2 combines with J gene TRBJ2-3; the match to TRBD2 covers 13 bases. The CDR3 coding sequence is TGTGCCAGCAGCTTAACTAGCGGGGGGGGAGATACGCAGTATTTT. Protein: CASSLTSGGGDTQYF.